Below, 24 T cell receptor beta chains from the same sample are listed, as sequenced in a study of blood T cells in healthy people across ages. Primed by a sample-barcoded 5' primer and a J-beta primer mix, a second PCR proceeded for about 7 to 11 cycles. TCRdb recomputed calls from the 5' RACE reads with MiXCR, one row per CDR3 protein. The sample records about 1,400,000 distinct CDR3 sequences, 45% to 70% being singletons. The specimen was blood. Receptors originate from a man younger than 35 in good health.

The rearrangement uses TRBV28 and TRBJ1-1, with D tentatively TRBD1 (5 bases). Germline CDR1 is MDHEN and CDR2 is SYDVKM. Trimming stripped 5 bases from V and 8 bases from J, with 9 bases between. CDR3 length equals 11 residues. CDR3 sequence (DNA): TGTGCCAGCAGTAACAGACAGGAAGCTTTCTTT. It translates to CASSNRQEAFF.

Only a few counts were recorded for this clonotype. The CDR3 DNA follows: TGCAGCGACCGGGGTGGGGGGATTGATGGCTACACCTTC. This sequence encodes CSDRGGGIDGYTF. V is TRBV29-1 and J is TRBJ1-2, with D perhaps TRBD1 (5 bases). The V gene lost 7 bases and the J gene lost 6 bases, with 18 bases spanning the gap. This CDR3 is 13 amino acids long. Germline V CDR1 and CDR2: SQVTM, ANQGSEA.

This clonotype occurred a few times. The CDR3 bases are TGTGCCAGTAGTACGGGGACTAGCGGGGGGATGAATGAGCAGTTCTTC. Its protein product is CASSTGTSGGMNEQFF. The V and J genes are TRBV19 and TRBJ2-1; 15 bases are shared with TRBD2. The CDR3 spans 16 residues. Per the germline V gene, CDR1 is LNHDA and CDR2 is SQIVND (reference sequence). V shed 4 bases and J 7 bases; nucleotides not matched to a gene: 5.

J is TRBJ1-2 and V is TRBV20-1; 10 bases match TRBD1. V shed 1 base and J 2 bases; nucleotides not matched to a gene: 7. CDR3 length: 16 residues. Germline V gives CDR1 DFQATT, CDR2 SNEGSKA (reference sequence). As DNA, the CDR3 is TGCAGTGCTAGAGCCCAGATGACAGGGGGCAACTATGGCTACACCTTC. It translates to CSARAQMTGGNYGYTF.

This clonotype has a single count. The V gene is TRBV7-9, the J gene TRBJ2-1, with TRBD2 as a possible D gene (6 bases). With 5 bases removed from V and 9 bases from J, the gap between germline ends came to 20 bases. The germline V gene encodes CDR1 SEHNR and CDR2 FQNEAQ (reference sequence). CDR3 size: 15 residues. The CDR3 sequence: CASSRLTGLGGEQFF. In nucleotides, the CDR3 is TGTGCCAGCAGCCGATTGACGGGACTTGGGGGTGAGCAGTTCTTC.

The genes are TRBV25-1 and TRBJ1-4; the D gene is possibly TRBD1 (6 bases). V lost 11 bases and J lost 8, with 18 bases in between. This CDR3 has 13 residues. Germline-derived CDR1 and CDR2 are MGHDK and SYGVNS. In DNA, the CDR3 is TGTGCCGGTTCCACAGGGACGTCGGAAAAACTGTTTTTT. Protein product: CAGSTGTSEKLFF.

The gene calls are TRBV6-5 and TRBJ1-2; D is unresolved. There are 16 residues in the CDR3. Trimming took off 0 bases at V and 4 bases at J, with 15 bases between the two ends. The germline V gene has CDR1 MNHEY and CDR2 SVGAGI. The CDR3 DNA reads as TGTGCCAGCAGTTACTCGGCTTCCCGGGAACGCTATGGCTACACCTTC. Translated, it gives CASSYSASRERYGYTF.

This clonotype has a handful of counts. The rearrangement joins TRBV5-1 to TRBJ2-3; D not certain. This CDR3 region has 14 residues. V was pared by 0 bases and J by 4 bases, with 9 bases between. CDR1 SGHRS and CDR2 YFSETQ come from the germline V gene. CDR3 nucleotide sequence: TGCGCCAGCAGCTTGGCCTCTAAATCAGATACGCAGTATTTT. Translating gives CASSLASKSDTQYF. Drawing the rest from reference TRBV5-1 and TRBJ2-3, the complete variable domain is KAGVTQTPRYLIKTRGQQVTLSCSPISGHRSVSWYQQTPGQGLQFLFEYFSETQRNKGNFPGRFSGRQFSNSRSEMNVSTLELGDSALYLCASSLASKSDTQYFGPGTRLTVL.

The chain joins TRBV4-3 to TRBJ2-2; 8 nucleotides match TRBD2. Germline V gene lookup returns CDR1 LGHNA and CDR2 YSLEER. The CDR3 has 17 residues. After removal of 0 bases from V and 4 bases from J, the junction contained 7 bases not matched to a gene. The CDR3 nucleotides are TGCGCCAGCAGCCAAGATTCGGTAGCGGGGAGCACCGGGGAGCTGTTTTTT. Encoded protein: CASSQDSVAGSTGELFF.

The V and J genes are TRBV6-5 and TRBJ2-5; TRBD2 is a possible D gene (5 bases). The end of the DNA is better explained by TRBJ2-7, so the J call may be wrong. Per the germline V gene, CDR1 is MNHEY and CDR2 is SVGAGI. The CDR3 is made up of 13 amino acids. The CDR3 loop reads CASSRTSNYEQYF. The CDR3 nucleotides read TGTGCCAGCAGCCGGACTTCTAATTACGAGCAGTACTTC.

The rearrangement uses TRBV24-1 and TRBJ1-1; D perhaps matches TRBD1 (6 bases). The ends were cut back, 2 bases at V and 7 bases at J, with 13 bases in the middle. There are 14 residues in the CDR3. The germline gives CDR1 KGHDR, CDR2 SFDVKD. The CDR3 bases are TGTGCCACCAGTGATTCCCTATCGACAGGTGAAGCTTTCTTT. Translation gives CATSDSLSTGEAFF.

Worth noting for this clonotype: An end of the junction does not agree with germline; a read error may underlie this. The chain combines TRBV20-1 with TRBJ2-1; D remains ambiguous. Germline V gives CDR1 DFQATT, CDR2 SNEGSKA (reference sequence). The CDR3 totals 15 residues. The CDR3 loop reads CSARDISKSYNEQFF. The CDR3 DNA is TGCAGTGCCAGAGATATTAGTAAGTCCTACAATGAGCAGTTCTTC.

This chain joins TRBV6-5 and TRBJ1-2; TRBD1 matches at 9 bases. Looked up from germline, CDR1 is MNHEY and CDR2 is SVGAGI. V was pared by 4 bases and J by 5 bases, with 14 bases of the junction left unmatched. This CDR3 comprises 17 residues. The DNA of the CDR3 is TGTGCCAGCAGTTCCAGGGACAGGGCTCCCCGTCTTTATGGCTACACCTTC. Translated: CASSSRDRAPRLYGYTF.

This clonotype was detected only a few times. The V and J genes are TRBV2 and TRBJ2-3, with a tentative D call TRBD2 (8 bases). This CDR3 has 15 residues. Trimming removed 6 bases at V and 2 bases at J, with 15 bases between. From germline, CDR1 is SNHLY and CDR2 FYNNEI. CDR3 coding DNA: TGTGCCAGCAGACGGGAGGGGGCTTACACAGATACGCAGTATTTT. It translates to CASRREGAYTDTQYF.

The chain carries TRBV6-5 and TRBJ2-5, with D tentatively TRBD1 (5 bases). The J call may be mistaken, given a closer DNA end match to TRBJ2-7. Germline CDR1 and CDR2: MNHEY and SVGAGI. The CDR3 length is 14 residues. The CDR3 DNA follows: TGTGCCAGCAGTCGAAAACCCGACAGCTACGAGCAGTACTTC. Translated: CASSRKPDSYEQYF.

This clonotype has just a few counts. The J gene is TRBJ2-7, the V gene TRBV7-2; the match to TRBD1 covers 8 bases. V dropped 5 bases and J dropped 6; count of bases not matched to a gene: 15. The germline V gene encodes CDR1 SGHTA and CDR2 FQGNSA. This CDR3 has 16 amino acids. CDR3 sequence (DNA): TGTGCCAGCAGCCCCATTCCTACAGGGGGATATGGCGAGCAGTACTTC. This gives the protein CASSPIPTGGYGEQYF.

CDR3 in amino acids: CASSALDRGRETQYF. CDR3 coding DNA: TGTGCCAGCAGCGCACTGGACAGGGGGAGGGAGACCCAGTACTTC. The chain is built from TRBV6-5 and TRBJ2-5; TRBD1 agrees at 10 bases. Germline CDR1 is MNHEY and CDR2 is SVGAGI. The CDR3 sequence is 15 residues long. V was clipped by 6 bases and J by 5 bases; unmatched bases: 9.

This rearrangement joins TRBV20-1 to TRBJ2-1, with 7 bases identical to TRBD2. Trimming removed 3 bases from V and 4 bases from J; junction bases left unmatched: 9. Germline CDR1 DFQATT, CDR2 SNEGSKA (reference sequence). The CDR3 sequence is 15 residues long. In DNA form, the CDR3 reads TGCAGTGCTAGGGGAGCGGGGCGTACGTACAATGAGCAGTTCTTC. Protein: CSARGAGRTYNEQFF.

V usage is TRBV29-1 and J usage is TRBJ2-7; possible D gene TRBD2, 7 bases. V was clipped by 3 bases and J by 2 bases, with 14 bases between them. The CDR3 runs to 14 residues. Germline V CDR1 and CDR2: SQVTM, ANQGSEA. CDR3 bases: TGCAGCGTTGAGGGTAGGGGGGGGACCTACGAGCAGTACTTC. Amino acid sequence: CSVEGRGGTYEQYF.

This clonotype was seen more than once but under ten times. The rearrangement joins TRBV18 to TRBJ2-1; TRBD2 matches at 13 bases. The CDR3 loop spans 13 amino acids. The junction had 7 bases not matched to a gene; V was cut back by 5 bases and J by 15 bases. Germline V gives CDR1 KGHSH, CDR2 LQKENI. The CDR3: CASSGLAGEGRFF. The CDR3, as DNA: TGTGCCAGCTCAGGACTAGCGGGAGAAGGTCGGTTCTTC.

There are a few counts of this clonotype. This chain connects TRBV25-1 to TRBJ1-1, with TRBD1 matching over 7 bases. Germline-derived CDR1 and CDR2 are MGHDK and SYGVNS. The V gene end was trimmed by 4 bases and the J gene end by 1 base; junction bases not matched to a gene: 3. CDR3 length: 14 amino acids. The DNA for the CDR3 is TGTGCCAGCAGTGGACAGGGTGGGAACACTGAAGCTTTCTTT. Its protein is CASSGQGGNTEAFF.

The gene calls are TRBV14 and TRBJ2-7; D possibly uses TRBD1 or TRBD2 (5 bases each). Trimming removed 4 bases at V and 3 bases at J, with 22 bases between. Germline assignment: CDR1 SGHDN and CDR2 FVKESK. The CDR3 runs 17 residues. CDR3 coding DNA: TGTGCCAGCAGCCGCCATATGCTAGGGACGGAAATCTACGAGCAGTACTTC. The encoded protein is CASSRHMLGTEIYEQYF.

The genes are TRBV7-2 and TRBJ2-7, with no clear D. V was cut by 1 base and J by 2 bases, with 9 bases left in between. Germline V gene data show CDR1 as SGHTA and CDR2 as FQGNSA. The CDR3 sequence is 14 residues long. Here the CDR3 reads CASSLETRAYEQYF. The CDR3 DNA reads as TGTGCCAGCAGCTTAGAAACTCGCGCCTACGAGCAGTACTTC.

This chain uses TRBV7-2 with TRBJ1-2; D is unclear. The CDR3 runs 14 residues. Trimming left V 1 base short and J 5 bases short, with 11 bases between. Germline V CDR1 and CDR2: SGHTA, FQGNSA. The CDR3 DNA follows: TGTGCCAGCAGCTTAGGGCCTTTAGAGTATGGCTACACCTTC. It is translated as CASSLGPLEYGYTF.